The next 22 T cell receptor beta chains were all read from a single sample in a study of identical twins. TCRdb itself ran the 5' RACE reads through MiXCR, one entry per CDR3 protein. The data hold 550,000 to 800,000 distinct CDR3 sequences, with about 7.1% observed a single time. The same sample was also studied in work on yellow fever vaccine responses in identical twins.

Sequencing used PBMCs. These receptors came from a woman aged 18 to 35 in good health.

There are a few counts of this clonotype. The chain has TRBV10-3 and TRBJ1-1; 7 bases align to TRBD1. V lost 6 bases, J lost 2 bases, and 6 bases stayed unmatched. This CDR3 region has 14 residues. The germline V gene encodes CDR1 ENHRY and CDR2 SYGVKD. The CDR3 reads CAIRPRQGNTEAFF. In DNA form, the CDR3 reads TGTGCCATCAGGCCTCGACAGGGAAACACTGAAGCTTTCTTT.

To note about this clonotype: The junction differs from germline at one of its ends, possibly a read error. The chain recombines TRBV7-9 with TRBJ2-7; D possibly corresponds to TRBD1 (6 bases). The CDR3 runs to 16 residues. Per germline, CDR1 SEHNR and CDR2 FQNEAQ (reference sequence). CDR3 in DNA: TGTGCCAGAAGCTTAACTACCGACAGGTCTGTGCCCGAGCAGTACTTC. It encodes CARSLTTDRSVPEQYF.

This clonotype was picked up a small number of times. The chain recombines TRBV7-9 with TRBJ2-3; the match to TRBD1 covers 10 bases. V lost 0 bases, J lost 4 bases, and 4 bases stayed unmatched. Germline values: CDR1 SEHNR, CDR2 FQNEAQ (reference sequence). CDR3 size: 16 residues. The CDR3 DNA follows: TGTGCCAGCAGCTTAGCGACAGGGGGCGAGCCAGATACGCAGTATTTT. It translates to CASSLATGGEPDTQYF.

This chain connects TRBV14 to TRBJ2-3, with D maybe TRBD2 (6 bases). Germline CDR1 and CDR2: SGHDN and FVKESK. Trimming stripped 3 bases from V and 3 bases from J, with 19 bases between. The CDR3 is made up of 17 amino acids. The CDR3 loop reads CASSQSLGGKITDTQYF. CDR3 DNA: TGTGCCAGCAGCCAGAGTTTAGGCGGGAAAATTACAGATACGCAGTATTTT.

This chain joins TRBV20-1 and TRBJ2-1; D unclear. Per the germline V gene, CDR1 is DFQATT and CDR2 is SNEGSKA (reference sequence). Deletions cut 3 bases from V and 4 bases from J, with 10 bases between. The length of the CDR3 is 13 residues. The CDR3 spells CSASYPRYNEQFF. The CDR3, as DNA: TGCAGTGCTAGTTACCCCAGGTACAATGAGCAGTTCTTC.

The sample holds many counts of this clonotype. CDR3 in amino acids: CASSQDRRGEQFF. As DNA, the CDR3 is TGTGCCAGCAGCCAAGACAGGCGTGGTGAGCAGTTCTTC. The V and J genes are TRBV4-2 and TRBJ2-1; no reliable D call. CDR3 length: 13 amino acids. V lost 0 bases to trimming and J lost 9 bases, with 9 bases between them. Germline CDR1 reads LGHNA; CDR2 reads YNFKEQ.

CDR3 nucleotide sequence: TGCGCCAGCAGCTTGGCGGCAGATAATGGCTACACCTTC. This sequence encodes CASSLAADNGYTF. V is TRBV5-1 and J is TRBJ1-2; no reliable D call. The CDR3 length is 13 residues. Germline assignment: CDR1 SGHRS and CDR2 YFSETQ. The V end lost 0 bases, the J end lost 6 bases, and 9 bases lay between the germline ends.

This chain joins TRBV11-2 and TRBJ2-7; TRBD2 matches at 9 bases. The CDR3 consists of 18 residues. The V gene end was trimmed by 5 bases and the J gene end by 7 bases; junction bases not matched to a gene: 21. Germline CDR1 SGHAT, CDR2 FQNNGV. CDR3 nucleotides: TGTGCCAGCAGCGATCCCTTCGGTGGACTAGCGCTTACCCGGGAGCAGTACTTC. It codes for CASSDPFGGLALTREQYF.

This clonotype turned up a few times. Written as DNA, the CDR3 is TGTGCCAGCAGCTTAAAAGGACAGGGTTTTTCTGGGGCCAACGTCCTGACTTTC. Translation gives CASSLKGQGFSGANVLTF. The chain carries TRBV7-8 and TRBJ2-6; 8 bases are a match to TRBD1. V was pared by 2 bases and J by 1 base, with 7 bases of the junction left unmatched. Germline lookup yields CDR1 SGHVS and CDR2 FQNEAQ. This CDR3 has 18 residues.

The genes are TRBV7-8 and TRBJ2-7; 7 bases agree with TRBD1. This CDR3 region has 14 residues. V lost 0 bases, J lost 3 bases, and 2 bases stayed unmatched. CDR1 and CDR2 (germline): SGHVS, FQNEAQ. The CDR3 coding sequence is TGTGCCAGCAGCTTAGCCGACAGGGACTACGAGCAGTACGTC. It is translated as CASSLADRDYEQYV.

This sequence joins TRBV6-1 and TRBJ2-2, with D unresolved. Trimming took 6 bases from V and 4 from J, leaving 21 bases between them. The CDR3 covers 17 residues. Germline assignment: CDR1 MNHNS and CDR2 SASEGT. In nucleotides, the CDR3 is TGTGCCAGCAGCTGCTTCCCCTTGAGGTCGGGCACCGGGGAGCTGTTTTTT. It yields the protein CASSCFPLRSGTGELFF.

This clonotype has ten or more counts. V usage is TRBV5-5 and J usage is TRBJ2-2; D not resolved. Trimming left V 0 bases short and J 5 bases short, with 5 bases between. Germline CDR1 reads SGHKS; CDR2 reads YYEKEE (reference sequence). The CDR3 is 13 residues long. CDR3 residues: CASSLGETGELFF. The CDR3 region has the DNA TGTGCCAGCAGCTTGGGAGAAACCGGGGAGCTGTTTTTT.

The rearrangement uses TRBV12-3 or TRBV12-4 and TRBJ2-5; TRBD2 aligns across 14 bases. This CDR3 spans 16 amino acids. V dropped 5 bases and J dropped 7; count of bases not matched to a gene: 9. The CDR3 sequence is CASSPPGLAGVRTQYF. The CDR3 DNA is TGTGCCAGCAGTCCCCCGGGACTAGCGGGAGTCCGGACCCAGTACTTC.

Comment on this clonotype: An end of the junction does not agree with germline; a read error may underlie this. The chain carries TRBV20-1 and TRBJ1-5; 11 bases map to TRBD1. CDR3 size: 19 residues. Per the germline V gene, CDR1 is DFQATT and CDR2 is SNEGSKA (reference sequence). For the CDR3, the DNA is TGCTGTGCCCCTCGAGGTGGGACAGGGGGGAGCTATAGCAATCAGCCCCAGCATTTT. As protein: CCAPRGGTGGSYSNQPQHF.

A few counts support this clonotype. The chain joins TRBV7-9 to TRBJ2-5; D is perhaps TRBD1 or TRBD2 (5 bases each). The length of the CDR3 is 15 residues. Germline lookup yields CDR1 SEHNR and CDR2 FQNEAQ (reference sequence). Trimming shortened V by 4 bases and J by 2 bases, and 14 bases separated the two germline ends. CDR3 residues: CASSSRDAGQETQYF. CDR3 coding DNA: TGTGCCAGCAGCTCCCGGGACGCCGGGCAAGAGACCCAGTACTTC.

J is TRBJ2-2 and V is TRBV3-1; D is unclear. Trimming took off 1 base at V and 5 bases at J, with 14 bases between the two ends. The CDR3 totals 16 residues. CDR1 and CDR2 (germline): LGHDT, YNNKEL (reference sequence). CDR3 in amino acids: CASSQVIFIGTGELFF. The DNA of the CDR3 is TGTGCCAGCAGCCAAGTAATCTTCATTGGGACCGGGGAGCTGTTTTTT.

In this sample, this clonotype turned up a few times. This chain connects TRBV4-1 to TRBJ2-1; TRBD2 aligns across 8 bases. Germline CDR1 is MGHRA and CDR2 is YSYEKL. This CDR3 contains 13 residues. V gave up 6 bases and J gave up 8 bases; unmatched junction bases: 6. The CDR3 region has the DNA TGCGCCAGCAGGCGACCGGGGGGGGATGAGCAGTTCTTC. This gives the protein CASRRPGGDEQFF.

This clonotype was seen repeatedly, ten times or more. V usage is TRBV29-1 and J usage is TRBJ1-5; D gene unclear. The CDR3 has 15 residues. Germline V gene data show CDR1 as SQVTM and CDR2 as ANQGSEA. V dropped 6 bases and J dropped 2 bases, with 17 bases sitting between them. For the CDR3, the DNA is TGCAGCGTGGCCGACGGGATACTGGGCAATCAGCCCCAGCATTTT. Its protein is CSVADGILGNQPQHF.

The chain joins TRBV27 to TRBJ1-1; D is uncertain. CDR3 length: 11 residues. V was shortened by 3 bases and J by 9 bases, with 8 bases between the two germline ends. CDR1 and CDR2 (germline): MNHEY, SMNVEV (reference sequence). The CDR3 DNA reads TGTGCCAGCAGTTTGGGAGATAAAGCTTTCTTT. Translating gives CASSLGDKAFF.

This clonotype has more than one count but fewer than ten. The CDR3 is CSGPGLAGVEQYF. CDR3 bases: TGCAGTGGGCCGGGACTAGCGGGTGTCGAGCAGTACTTC. The rearrangement links TRBV20-1 to TRBJ2-7, with 12 bases aligning to TRBD2. The CDR3 has 13 residues. V lost 7 bases to trimming and J lost 6 bases; unmatched junction nucleotides: 7. Germline loops: CDR1 DFQATT, CDR2 SNEGSKA (reference sequence).

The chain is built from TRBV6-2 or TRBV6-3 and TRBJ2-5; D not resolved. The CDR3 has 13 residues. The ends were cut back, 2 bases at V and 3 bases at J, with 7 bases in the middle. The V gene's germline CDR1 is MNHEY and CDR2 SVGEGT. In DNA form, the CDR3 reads TGTGCCAGCAGTTACCAGGAAAAAGAGACCCAGTACTTC. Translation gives CASSYQEKETQYF.

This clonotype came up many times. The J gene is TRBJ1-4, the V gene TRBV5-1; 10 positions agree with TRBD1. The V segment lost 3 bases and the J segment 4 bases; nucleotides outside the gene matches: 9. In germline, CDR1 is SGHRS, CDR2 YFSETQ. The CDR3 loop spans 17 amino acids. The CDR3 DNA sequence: TGCGCCAGCAGCTCCACCACGGGACAGGGGTTTAATGAAAAACTGTTTTTT. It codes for CASSSTTGQGFNEKLFF.